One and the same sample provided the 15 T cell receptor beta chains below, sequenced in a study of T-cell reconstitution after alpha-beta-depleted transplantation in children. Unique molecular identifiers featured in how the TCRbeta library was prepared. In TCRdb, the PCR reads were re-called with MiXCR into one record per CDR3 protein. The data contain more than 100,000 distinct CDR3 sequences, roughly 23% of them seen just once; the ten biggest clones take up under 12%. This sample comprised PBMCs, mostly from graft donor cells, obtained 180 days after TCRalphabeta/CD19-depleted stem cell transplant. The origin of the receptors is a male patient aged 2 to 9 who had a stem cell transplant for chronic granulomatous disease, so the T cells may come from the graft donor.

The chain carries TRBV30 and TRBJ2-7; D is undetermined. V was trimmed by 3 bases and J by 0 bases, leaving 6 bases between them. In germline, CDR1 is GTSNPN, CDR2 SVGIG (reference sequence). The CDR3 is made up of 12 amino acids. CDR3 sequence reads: CAWRVSSYEQYF. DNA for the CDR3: TGTGCCTGGAGGGTGAGCTCCTACGAGCAGTACTTC.

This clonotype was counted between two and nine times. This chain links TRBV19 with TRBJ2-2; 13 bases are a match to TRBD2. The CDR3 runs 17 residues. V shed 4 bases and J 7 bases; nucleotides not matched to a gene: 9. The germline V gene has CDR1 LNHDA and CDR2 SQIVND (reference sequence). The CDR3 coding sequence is TGTGCCAGTAGTAAAGCGAGGACTAGCGGGAGTGTCGGGGAGCTGTTTTTT. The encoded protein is CASSKARTSGSVGELFF. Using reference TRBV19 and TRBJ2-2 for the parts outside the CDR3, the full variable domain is DGGITQSPKYLFRKEGQNVTLSCEQNLNHDAMYWYRQDPGQGLRLIYYSQIVNDFQKGDIAEGYSVSREKKESFPLTVTSAQKNPTAFYLCASSKARTSGSVGELFFGEGSRLTVL.

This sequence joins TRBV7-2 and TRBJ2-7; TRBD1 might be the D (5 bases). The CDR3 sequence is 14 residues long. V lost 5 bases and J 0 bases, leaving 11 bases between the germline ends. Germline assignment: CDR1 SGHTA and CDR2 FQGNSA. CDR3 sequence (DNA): TGTGCCAGCAGCCGCGACAGTTACTCCTACGAGCAGTACTTC. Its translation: CASSRDSYSYEQYF.

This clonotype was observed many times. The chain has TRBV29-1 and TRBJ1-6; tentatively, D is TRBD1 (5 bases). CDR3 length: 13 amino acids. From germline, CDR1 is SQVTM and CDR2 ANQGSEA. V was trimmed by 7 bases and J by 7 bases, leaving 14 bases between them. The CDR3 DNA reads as TGCAGCGCCATAGGGGAATTCAATTCACCCCTCCACTTT. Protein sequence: CSAIGEFNSPLHF.

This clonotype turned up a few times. The CDR3 loop is CASSLAGFQDGYTF. As DNA, the CDR3 is TGCGCCAGCAGCTTGGCAGGGTTTCAAGATGGCTACACCTTC. The chain carries TRBV5-1 and TRBJ1-2; maybe TRBD1 (5 bases). The CDR3 totals 14 residues. V was shortened by 0 bases and J by 6 bases, with 12 bases between the two germline ends. Germline CDR1 SGHRS, CDR2 YFSETQ.

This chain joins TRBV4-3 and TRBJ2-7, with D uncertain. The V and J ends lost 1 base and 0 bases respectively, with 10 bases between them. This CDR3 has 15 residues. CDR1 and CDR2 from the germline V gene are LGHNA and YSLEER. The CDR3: CASSQASDVSYEQYF. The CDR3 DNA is TGCGCCAGCAGCCAAGCCTCAGACGTCTCCTACGAGCAGTACTTC.

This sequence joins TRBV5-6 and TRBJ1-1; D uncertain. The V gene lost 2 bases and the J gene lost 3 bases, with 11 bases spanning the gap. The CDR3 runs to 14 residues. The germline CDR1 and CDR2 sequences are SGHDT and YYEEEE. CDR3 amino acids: CASSFNLLDTEAFF. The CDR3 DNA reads TGTGCCAGCAGCTTTAATCTCCTGGACACTGAAGCTTTCTTT.

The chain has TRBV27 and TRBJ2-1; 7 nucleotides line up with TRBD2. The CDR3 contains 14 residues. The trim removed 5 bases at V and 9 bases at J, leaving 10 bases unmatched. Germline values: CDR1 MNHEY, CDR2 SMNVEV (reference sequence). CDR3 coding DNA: TGTGCCAGCAGTCGGACTAGAGGCTTCACTGAGCAGTTCTTC. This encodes CASSRTRGFTEQFF.

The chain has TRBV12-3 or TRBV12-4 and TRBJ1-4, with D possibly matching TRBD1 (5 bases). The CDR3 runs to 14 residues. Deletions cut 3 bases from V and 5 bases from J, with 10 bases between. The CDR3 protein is CASSFRDWNEKLFF. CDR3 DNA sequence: TGTGCCAGCAGTTTTCGGGACTGGAATGAAAAACTGTTTTTT.

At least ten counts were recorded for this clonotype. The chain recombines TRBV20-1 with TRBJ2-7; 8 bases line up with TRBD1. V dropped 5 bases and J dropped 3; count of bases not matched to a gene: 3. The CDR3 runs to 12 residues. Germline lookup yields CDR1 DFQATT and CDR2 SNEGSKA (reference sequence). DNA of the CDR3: TGCAGTGCTTCCGGACAGGGCTACGAGCAGTACTTC. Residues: CSASGQGYEQYF.

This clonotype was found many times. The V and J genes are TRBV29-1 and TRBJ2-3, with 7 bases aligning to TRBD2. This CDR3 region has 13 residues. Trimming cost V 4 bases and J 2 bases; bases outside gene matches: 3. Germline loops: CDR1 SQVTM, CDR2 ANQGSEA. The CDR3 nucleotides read TGCAGCGTTGCGGGACTACTCACAGATACGCAGTATTTT. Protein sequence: CSVAGLLTDTQYF.

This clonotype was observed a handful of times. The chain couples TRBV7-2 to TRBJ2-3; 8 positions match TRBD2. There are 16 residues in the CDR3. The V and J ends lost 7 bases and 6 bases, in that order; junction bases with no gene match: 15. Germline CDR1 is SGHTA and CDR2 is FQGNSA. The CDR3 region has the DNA TGTGCCAGCACCCAATTAGCGGGGCTTTTGGGGGATACGCAGTATTTT. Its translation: CASTQLAGLLGDTQYF. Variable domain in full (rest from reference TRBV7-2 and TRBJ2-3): GAGVSQSPSNKVTEKGKDVELRCDPISGHTALYWYRQSLGQGLEFLIYFQGNSAPDKSGLPSDRFSAERTGGSVSTLTIQRTQQEDSAVYLCASTQLAGLLGDTQYFGPGTRLTVL.

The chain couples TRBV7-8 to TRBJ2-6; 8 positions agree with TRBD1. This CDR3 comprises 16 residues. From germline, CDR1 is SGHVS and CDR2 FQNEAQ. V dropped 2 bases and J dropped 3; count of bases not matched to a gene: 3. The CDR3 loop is CASSLQGAVGANVLTF. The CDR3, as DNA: TGTGCCAGCAGCTTACAGGGGGCGGTTGGGGCCAACGTCCTGACTTTC.

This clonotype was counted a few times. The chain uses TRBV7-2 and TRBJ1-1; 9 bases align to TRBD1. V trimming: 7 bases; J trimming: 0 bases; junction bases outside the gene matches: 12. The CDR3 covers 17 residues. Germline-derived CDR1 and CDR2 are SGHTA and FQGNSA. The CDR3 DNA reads TGTGCCAGCATCCGGGACAGGGCGTATTCGTTGAACACTGAAGCTTTCTTT. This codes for CASIRDRAYSLNTEAFF.

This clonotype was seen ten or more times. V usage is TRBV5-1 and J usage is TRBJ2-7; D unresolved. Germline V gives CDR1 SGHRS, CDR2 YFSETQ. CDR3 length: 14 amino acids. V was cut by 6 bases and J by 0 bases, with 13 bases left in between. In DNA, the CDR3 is TGCGCCAGCATCCATCGGCCGGGCTCCTACGAGCAGTACTTC. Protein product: CASIHRPGSYEQYF.